These 3 T cell receptor beta chains were all obtained from the same sample, sequenced in a study of blood T cell repertoires in COVID-19. Produced via immunoSEQ multiplex PCR; TCRdb's table is partial and in-frame only. The sample holds approximately 170,000 clones, about 83% seen once. Source material: peripheral blood. These TCRs come from a man in his 70s who had recovered from COVID-19.

V and J are TRBV2 and TRBJ1-2; tentative D call: TRBD1 (5 bases). V was shortened by 3 bases and J by 8 bases, with 19 bases between the two germline ends. This CDR3 region has 15 residues. Germline CDR1 SNHLY, CDR2 FYNNEI. The CDR3 sequence: CASSDQQDLMGGYTF. CDR3 in DNA: TGTGCCAGCAGTGATCAACAGGATCTTATGGGGGGCTACACCTTC.

The V gene is TRBV7-2, the J gene TRBJ2-1, with TRBD2 identical over 8 bases. The junction had 2 bases not matched to a gene; V was cut back by 3 bases and J by 4 bases. CDR1 and CDR2 (germline): SGHTA, FQGNSA. The length of the CDR3 is 14 residues. CDR3 nucleotide sequence: TGTGCCAGCAGCTTCGCGGGAGGTTACAATGAGCAGTTCTTC. Residues: CASSFAGGYNEQFF.

This rearrangement joins TRBV15 to TRBJ2-2, with TRBD1 matching over 8 bases. CDR1 is LNHNV and CDR2 is YYDKDF in the germline V gene (reference sequence). The CDR3 spans 16 residues. The junction had 6 bases not matched to a gene; V was cut back by 2 bases and J by 4 bases. The CDR3 region has the DNA TGTGCCACCAGCAGAAATCAGGGGGCGCGCACCGGGGAGCTGTTTTTT. Translation gives CATSRNQGARTGELFF.